This T cell receptor (beta chain) derives from a study of blood T cell repertoires in COVID-19. Libraries were prepared by immunoSEQ multiplex PCR; TCRdb keeps only in-frame clonotypes and omits some of them. Of 200,000 to 250,000 clones in the sample, about 83% were seen once. This CDR3 is 14 amino acids long. Per germline, CDR1 SGHTA and CDR2 FQGNSA. With 5 bases removed from V and 1 base from J, the gap between germline ends came to 11 bases. This clone was seen a few times. This clonotype originated in a woman in her forties who had been exposed to COVID-19. The sample consisted of PBMCs or T cells enriched from blood (not recorded which). The chain carries TRBV7-2 and TRBJ1-1; D perhaps matches TRBD1 (5 bases). Written as DNA, the CDR3 is TGTGCCAGCAGCGCAGGGATAGAGAACACTGAAGCTTTCTTT. Translating it yields CASSAGIENTEAFF. The variable domain in full, completed from reference TRBV7-2 and TRBJ1-1, reads GAGVSQSPSNKVTEKGKDVELRCDPISGHTALYWYRQSLGQGLEFLIYFQGNSAPDKSGLPSDRFSAERTGGSVSTLTIQRTQQEDSAVYLCASSAGIENTEAFFGQGTRLTVV.